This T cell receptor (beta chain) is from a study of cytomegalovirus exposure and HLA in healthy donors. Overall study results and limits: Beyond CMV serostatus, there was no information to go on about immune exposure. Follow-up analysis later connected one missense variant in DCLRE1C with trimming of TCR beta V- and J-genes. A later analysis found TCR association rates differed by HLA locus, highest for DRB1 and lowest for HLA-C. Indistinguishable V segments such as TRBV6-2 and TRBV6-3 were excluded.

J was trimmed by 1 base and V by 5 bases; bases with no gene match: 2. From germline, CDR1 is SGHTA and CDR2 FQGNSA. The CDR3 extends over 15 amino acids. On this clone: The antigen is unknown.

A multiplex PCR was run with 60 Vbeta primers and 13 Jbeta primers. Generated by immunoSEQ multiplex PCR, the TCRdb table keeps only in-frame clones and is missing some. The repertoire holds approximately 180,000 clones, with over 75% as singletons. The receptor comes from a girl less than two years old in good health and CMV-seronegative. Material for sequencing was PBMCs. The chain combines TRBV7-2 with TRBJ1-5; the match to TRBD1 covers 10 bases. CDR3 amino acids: CASSRQGASNQPQHF. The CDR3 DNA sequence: TGTGCCAGCAGCCGACAGGGGGCGAGCAATCAGCCCCAGCATTTT.